The 21 T cell receptor beta chains in this list originate from one sample, sequenced in a study of CXCR3-negative and CXCR3-positive naive CD8 T cells. The authors prepared UMI-labeled TRB cDNA libraries by 5' RACE. No DNA is given; TCRdb re-called the 5' RACE reads and lists each CDR3 protein once. Recorded for this sample: around 29,000 distinct CDR3 sequences. The sequenced sample was memory CD8+ T cells from blood. The source of these receptors is a human donor in good health. Some clones in this sample may be carry-over from other donors' samples.

This rearrangement joins TRBV6-4 to TRBJ2-3. The CDR3 covers 13 residues. Germline values: CDR1 MRHNA, CDR2 SNTAGT. The CDR3 here is CASSDKETDTQYF.

The V and J genes are TRBV20-1 and TRBJ2-5; TCRdb picks TRBD1, but there is no DNA to check that call. This CDR3 has 13 residues. The germline CDR1 and CDR2 sequences are DFQATT and SNEGSKA (reference sequence). This chain's CDR3 is CSARGLPRETQYF.

This chain connects TRBV5-1 to TRBJ1-2. This CDR3 is 15 amino acids long. Germline CDR1 is SGHRS and CDR2 is YFSETQ. The CDR3: CASSLDGGLVRGYTF.

This clonotype is labeled medium-sized based on frequency. The chain links TRBV7-9 to TRBJ2-3; TCRdb calls TRBD1, which cannot be checked without DNA. The CDR3 contains 14 residues. Germline V gene lookup returns CDR1 SEHNR and CDR2 FQNEAQ (reference sequence). The CDR3 loop reads CASSSLQGPDTQYF.

The CDR3 sequence: CASSLEGYYEQYF. The chain employs TRBV6-2 or TRBV6-3 and TRBJ2-7; TCRdb names TRBD2, which stays unverified in the absence of DNA. Germline CDR1 and CDR2: MNHEY and SVGEGT. CDR3 size: 13 residues.

V gene TRBV24-1 combines with J gene TRBJ2-3; TCRdb's D call, TRBD2, is unchecked because there is no DNA. The germline V gene has CDR1 KGHDR and CDR2 SFDVKD. CDR3 length equals 17 residues. CDR3 residues: CATRGVGSGGHADTQYF.

The rearrangement joins TRBV15 to TRBJ2-7; lacking DNA, the TRBD1 call made by TCRdb goes unchecked. The CDR3 length is 19 residues. CDR1 and CDR2 from the germline V gene are LNHNV and YYDKDF (reference sequence). The CDR3 is CATSREGGSGQTNSYEQYF.

The chain recombines TRBV5-1 with TRBJ1-1; TCRdb designates TRBD1, a call that cannot be tested without DNA. This CDR3 comprises 16 residues. The germline V gene has CDR1 SGHRS and CDR2 YFSETQ. The CDR3 loop is CASSPTGTGPNTEAFF.

This clonotype is classed as medium-sized (0.01 to 0.1%) by frequency. J is TRBJ2-5 and V is TRBV7-9; checking the TCRdb D call of TRBD2 is not possible without DNA. The CDR3 length is 16 residues. Per germline, CDR1 SEHNR and CDR2 FQNEAQ (reference sequence). The CDR3 region is CASSKPDSRLRETQYF.

This chain links TRBV5-5 with TRBJ1-1. Germline V gives CDR1 SGHKS, CDR2 YYEKEE (reference sequence). This CDR3 region has 16 residues. CDR3 loop: CASSLSLLTWGTEAFF.

The rearrangement links TRBV10-3 to TRBJ2-2; TCRdb reports TRBD1, a call that lacks DNA to check it against. Germline CDR1 ENHRY, CDR2 SYGVKD. The CDR3 consists of 16 residues. CDR3 in amino acids: CAISDGTGGHTGELFF.

V and J are TRBV9 and TRBJ2-2. Germline values: CDR1 SGDLS, CDR2 YYNGEE. The CDR3 covers 15 residues. CDR3 loop: CASSEGTTNTAELFF.

The CDR3 loop is CASSQDQISGPYNEQFF. The J gene is TRBJ2-1, the V gene TRBV4-3; the D call from TCRdb, TRBD2, cannot be confirmed without DNA. The CDR3 loop spans 17 amino acids. Germline lookup yields CDR1 LGHNA and CDR2 YSLEER.

This chain joins TRBV4-2 and TRBJ2-7. Germline lookup yields CDR1 LGHNA and CDR2 YNFKEQ. The CDR3 covers 12 residues. CDR3 sequence: CASSQGFSEQYF.

The V call is TRBV20-1, the J call TRBJ1-1; TCRdb selects TRBD1, and the lack of DNA leaves this call unchecked. Germline lookup yields CDR1 DFQATT and CDR2 SNEGSKA (reference sequence). The CDR3 has 14 amino acids. CDR3 in amino acids: CSARVAGFMTEAFF.

This CDR3 is CASSLEQGAYEQYF. The gene calls are TRBV5-1 and TRBJ2-7; no DNA is available, so the TRBD1 call from TCRdb remains unchecked. Germline assignment: CDR1 SGHRS and CDR2 YFSETQ. This CDR3 region has 14 residues.

V is TRBV11-2 and J is TRBJ2-7; checking the TCRdb D call of TRBD1 is not possible without DNA. The germline V gene encodes CDR1 SGHAT and CDR2 FQNNGV. The CDR3 extends over 12 amino acids. CDR3 in amino acids: CASGRQTYEQYF.

The V gene is TRBV3-1, the J gene TRBJ1-1; TCRdb reports TRBD1, a call that lacks DNA to check it against. Germline CDR1 is LGHDT and CDR2 is YNNKEL (reference sequence). The length of the CDR3 is 15 residues. The CDR3 sequence is CASSHRTGTNTEAFF.

The chain links TRBV20-1 to TRBJ2-3; the D gene TCRdb calls, TRBD1, cannot be checked with no DNA. The CDR3 runs 16 residues. Germline V gene sequence: CDR1 DFQATT, CDR2 SNEGSKA (reference sequence). This CDR3 reads CSARDLGQGDTDTQYF.

This sequence joins TRBV12-3 or TRBV12-4 and TRBJ1-6; TCRdb reports TRBD1, a call that lacks DNA to check it against. CDR3 size: 15 residues. Here the CDR3 reads CASRIRGTPIWPLHF.

V is TRBV28 and J is TRBJ2-3; the D gene TCRdb calls, TRBD2, cannot be checked with no DNA. The CDR3 spans 16 residues. Per germline, CDR1 MDHEN and CDR2 SYDVKM. The CDR3 here is CASSLILGEVTDTQYF.